Listed here are 17 T cell receptor beta chains from one sample, sequenced in a study of blood T cell repertoires in COVID-19. Data came from immunoSEQ multiplex PCR; TCRdb stores just in-frame clones and leaves some out. The sample shows 250,000 to 350,000 clones, approximately 85% of them seen only once. The sample consisted of PBMCs or T cells enriched from blood (not recorded which). The receptors stem from a woman aged 25 to 39 who had recovered from COVID-19.

The rearrangement joins TRBV25-1 to TRBJ1-3; a possible D gene is TRBD1 (5 bases). From germline, CDR1 is MGHDK and CDR2 SYGVNS. This CDR3 has 16 residues. With 4 bases removed from V and 0 bases from J, the gap between germline ends came to 13 bases. DNA for the CDR3: TGTGCCAGCAGTGCCCTATTGGGGCTCTCTGGAAACACCATATATTTT. This gives the protein CASSALLGLSGNTIYF. Supplemented by reference TRBV25-1 and TRBJ1-3, the full variable domain reads EADIYQTPRYLVIGTGKKITLECSQTMGHDKMYWYQQDPGMELHLIHYSYGVNSTEKGDLSSESTVSRIRTEHFPLTLESARPSHTSQYLCASSALLGLSGNTIYFGEGSWLTVV.

As for this clone: One end of the junction does not line up with germline, which may come from a read error. The chain is built from TRBV11-2 and TRBJ1-2; D gene unclear. Per the germline V gene, CDR1 is SGHAT and CDR2 is FQNNGV. The CDR3 length is 14 residues. The CDR3 protein is CASSLEFAGYGYAF. CDR3 DNA sequence: TGTGCCAGCAGCTTAGAGTTCGCGGGTTATGGCTACGCCTTC.

This chain uses TRBV5-4 with TRBJ2-2; no clear D gene. Trimming removed 9 bases at V and 6 bases at J, with 15 bases between. Germline V gene lookup returns CDR1 SGHNT and CDR2 YYREEE (reference sequence). CDR3 size: 13 residues. The CDR3: CAMMSRASGELFF. DNA for the CDR3: TGTGCCATGATGAGTAGAGCATCCGGGGAGCTGTTTTTT.

The V call is TRBV27, the J call TRBJ1-4; 9 positions match TRBD1. This CDR3 has 14 amino acids. With V trimmed by 6 bases and J by 7 bases, 6 bases remained unmatched. Looked up from germline, CDR1 is MNHEY and CDR2 is SMNVEV (reference sequence). The CDR3 region has the DNA TGTGCCAGCAGCCCCGGGACAGGGATTGAAAAACTGTTTTTT. This encodes CASSPGTGIEKLFF.

In this sample, this clone turned up once. The CDR3, as DNA: TGTGCCAGCAGTTCTCCCACAGGGGGATTCTATGGCTACACCTTC. Translated, it gives CASSSPTGGFYGYTF. The rearrangement uses TRBV27 and TRBJ1-2; 8 bases agree with TRBD1. Trimming took 4 bases from V and 4 from J; bases not matched to a gene: 8. Germline CDR1 MNHEY, CDR2 SMNVEV (reference sequence). CDR3 length: 15 amino acids.

This rearrangement joins TRBV14 to TRBJ1-2, with TRBD1 matching 10 bases. The CDR3 runs to 16 residues. J gave up 4 bases and V 3 bases, and 8 bases lay outside the gene matches. CDR1 is SGHDN and CDR2 is FVKESK in the germline V gene. Here the CDR3 DNA reads TGTGCCAGCAGCCAGGCCAGGACAGGGGGGATCTATGGCTACACCTTC. It encodes CASSQARTGGIYGYTF.

The gene calls are TRBV6-2 or TRBV6-3 and TRBJ1-1, with no clear D. V was trimmed by 2 bases and J by 1 base, leaving 14 bases between them. Per the germline V gene, CDR1 is MNHEY and CDR2 is SVGEGT. This CDR3 has 16 residues. The chain's CDR3 is CASSYPGVVGNTEAFF. The CDR3 DNA sequence: TGTGCCAGCAGTTACCCCGGGGTCGTGGGGAACACTGAAGCTTTCTTT.

The CDR3 sequence: CASSLDRTGMQPQHF. CDR3 DNA sequence: TGTGCCAGCAGCTTAGATAGGACAGGGATGCAGCCCCAGCATTTT. The rearrangement uses TRBV7-8 and TRBJ1-5, with 8 bases fitting TRBD1. CDR1 and CDR2 from the germline V gene are SGHVS and FQNEAQ. After removal of 1 base from V and 7 bases from J, the junction contained 6 bases not matched to a gene. The CDR3 consists of 15 residues.

V is TRBV19 and J is TRBJ2-3, with TRBD2 matching 11 bases. J gave up 6 bases and V 7 bases, and 12 bases lay outside the gene matches. This CDR3 has 16 residues. Looked up from germline, CDR1 is LNHDA and CDR2 is SQIVND (reference sequence). CDR3 coding DNA: TGTGCCAGTACCTCTCTCCTAGCGGGGGGCCTGGATACGCAGTATTTT. It is translated as CASTSLLAGGLDTQYF.

V usage is TRBV5-4 and J usage is TRBJ2-7; tentative D call: TRBD1 (5 bases). CDR3 length: 12 amino acids. V lost 2 bases and J lost 6, with 9 bases in between. The germline V gene encodes CDR1 SGHNT and CDR2 YYREEE (reference sequence). CDR3 protein: CASSFQGFEQYF. The CDR3 DNA reads as TGTGCCAGCAGCTTCCAGGGATTCGAGCAGTACTTC.

The CDR3 spells CASSALRAGDLYEQYF. Here the CDR3 DNA reads TGTGCCAGTAGTGCACTAAGAGCGGGGGATCTCTACGAGCAGTACTTC. The genes are TRBV19 and TRBJ2-7, with 8 positions matching TRBD2. From germline, CDR1 is LNHDA and CDR2 SQIVND (reference sequence). This CDR3 spans 16 amino acids. The ends lost 5 bases at V and 3 bases at J; junction bases unmatched: 12. Supplemented by reference TRBV19 and TRBJ2-7, the full variable domain reads DGGITQSPKYLFRKEGQNVTLSCEQNLNHDAMYWYRQDPGQGLRLIYYSQIVNDFQKGDIAEGYSVSREKKESFPLTVTSAQKNPTAFYLCASSALRAGDLYEQYFGPGTRLTVT.

This clone was seen a few times. The DNA for the CDR3 is TGTGCCTTCCGGACGCAGGGGGGTAGCTATGGCTACACCTTC. Protein product: CAFRTQGGSYGYTF. The V call is TRBV5-4, the J call TRBJ1-2; 7 positions match TRBD1. Per germline, CDR1 SGHNT and CDR2 YYREEE (reference sequence). V trimming: 10 bases; J trimming: 4 bases; junction bases outside the gene matches: 13. This CDR3 contains 14 residues.

V and J are TRBV11-2 and TRBJ2-1; 7 bases align to TRBD2. The germline gives CDR1 SGHAT, CDR2 FQNNGV. Trimming took 4 bases from V and 4 from J; bases not matched to a gene: 16. The CDR3 is 18 residues long. CDR3 nucleotide sequence: TGTGCCAGCAGCTCCGCGTGGTGGCGGGAGCGCCTTTACAATGAGCAGTTCTTC. Encoded protein: CASSSAWWRERLYNEQFF.

This sequence joins TRBV18 and TRBJ1-2; 7 bases align to TRBD1. This CDR3 has 15 amino acids. CDR1 and CDR2 from the germline V gene are KGHSH and LQKENI. Unmatched junction bases numbered 5, after V lost 2 bases and J lost 2 bases. The CDR3 spells CASSPSLTGNYGYTF. The DNA of the CDR3 is TGTGCCAGCTCACCATCACTGACAGGGAACTATGGCTACACCTTC.

This clone has only one observation. V is TRBV5-8 and J is TRBJ2-3; maybe TRBD1 (5 bases). V lost 0 bases and J lost 0, with 5 bases in between. This CDR3 has 14 amino acids. Germline CDR1 is SGHTS and CDR2 is YDEGEE. The CDR3, as DNA: TGTGCCAGCAGCTTGGACAGGAGCACAGATACGCAGTATTTT. Its protein product is CASSLDRSTDTQYF.

The chain employs TRBV27 and TRBJ2-7; 11 bases match TRBD2. Germline assignment: CDR1 MNHEY and CDR2 SMNVEV (reference sequence). CDR3 length: 14 residues. V shed 3 bases and J 3 bases; nucleotides not matched to a gene: 1. The CDR3 bases are TGTGCCAGCAGTTTTGGGACTAGCGGCTACGAGCAGTACTTC. Its protein product is CASSFGTSGYEQYF.

This sequence joins TRBV27 and TRBJ1-1; 10 nucleotides agree with TRBD1. Germline assignment: CDR1 MNHEY and CDR2 SMNVEV (reference sequence). The CDR3 has 15 residues. Trimming at V came to 6 bases and at J to 3 bases, leaving 7 bases not matched to a gene. The CDR3 region has the DNA TGTGCCAGCAGCTGGGGACAGGGGTTGGACACTGAAGCTTTCTTT. Translation gives CASSWGQGLDTEAFF.